The entry below describes one T cell receptor beta chain. The antigen this receptor binds is unknown. No much larger clone is present one base from it, and per-base qualities are unavailable. This specimen belongs to a study of blood T cells in healthy people across ages (dated by TCRdb to 2013 to 2016). For the wider study: In model experiments, template switching captured roughly one uniquely barcoded TCR beta cDNA molecule for every two T cells. To avoid experimental bias, donors of different ages were distributed randomly across sequencing lanes. The donors were divided into four age groups: young (average roughly 17 years), middle-aged (about 39), aged (roughly 66) and long-lived (about 80). The study measured age-related changes in TCR beta repertoire diversity using deep sequencing normalized with unique cDNA molecular identifiers. Two additional independent replicas of 1 million unique cDNA reads from the same blood draw were analyzed for two donors (one aged 18 to 30 and one aged 80 or older).

Library preparation employed 5' RACE. TCRdb shows the sequencer as Illumina HiSeq 2500. The second PCR ran for roughly 7 to 12 cycles and used a J-beta primer mix along with a sample-barcoded 5' primer. A unique molecular identifier was introduced onto each TCR beta cDNA molecule by a template-switch 5' adaptor carrying 12 random nucleotides. At least 3 million CDR3-containing paired-end reads were obtained from each sample. First-strand cDNA synthesis was performed from all RNA using the Mint cDNA synthesis kit, with priming by a TRBC-specific oligonucleotide. All cDNA was treated with uracil-DNA glycosylase and then went through a first 18-cycle PCR with the universal primers M1SS and BC2_uni_R. In the authors' own workflow: Each sample was normalized by randomly selecting 1 million high-quality reads, each carrying a distinct molecular identifier. Instead of being binned into consensus sequences, reads that shared molecular identifiers were thrown out. MiTCR, set to a Q25 quality threshold and the strictest error-elimination algorithm, was used for CDR3 identification, clonotype clustering and error correction. A nonparametric unseen species model with Euler transformation was used to estimate lower-bound total TCR beta diversity. The public reads were reprocessed in TCRdb via fastp at Q25 and MiXCR, keeping in-frame beta chains. Rows with one shared CDR3 protein collapse into an entry with the most common genes and DNA. The V and J calls reflect TCRdb's pipeline rather than the authors' work. The sample yields around 850,000 distinct CDR3 sequences; around 36% were counted once. The ten biggest clones cover 10% to 15% of the sample.

Donors were roughly 40 systemically healthy Caucasian individuals from Russia aged roughly 6 to 100 years. Each donor gave approximately 9.4 milliliters of peripheral blood, drawn into EDTA-treated Vacutainer tubes. Ficoll-Paque density-gradient centrifugation was used to isolate PBMCs, with at least 7 million per sample. Total RNA was extracted from PBMCs with Trizol reagent, with at least 6 micrograms obtained per sample. For every donor, flow cytometry on a PBMC aliquot measured the percentage of naive CD45RAhigh/CD27high T cells. Cut back by 5 bases and 11 bases, the V and J ends lie 20 bases apart. The CDR3 spans 14 residues, from the cysteine through the phenylalanine. This entry keeps only the CDR3 DNA: 42 bases, framed from base 1. The paper as a whole reports these results and caveats: Estimates of total diversity based on one million sequenced T cells were considered lower bounds and underestimates. Observed TCR beta diversity correlated strongly with the percentage of naive T cells measured by flow cytometry. Because donor CMV infection status was unknown, age-related changes in expanded clonotypes were potentially confounded. The long-lived group showed more naive CD4+ T cells, fewer expanded clones and increased TCR diversity than the aged group, suggesting age selection. As age increased, observed TCR beta diversity per million T cells dropped in a roughly linear way, and a significant reduction was already evident by age about 36. Because profiling used bulk unsorted PBMCs, naive and antigen-experienced compartments could not be compared conclusively.

Sequenced sample: blood. This TCR was sampled from a man younger than 35 in good health. The rearranged segments are TRBV12-3 or TRBV12-4 and TRBJ2-3, with no reliable assignment of the D segment. The nucleotide sequence reads as follows: TGTGCCAGCAGTCATCCGGTCATGGCAGATGTGCAGTATTTT. Translated, this is CASSHPVMADVQYF.